The clone carrying this TCR beta chain turned up a few times. The data belong to a study of early T cells in non-severe SARS-CoV-2 infection. TCRdb analysed the 5' RACE reads with MiXCR anew, one entry per CDR3 protein. The table has some 21,000 distinct CDR3 sequences, about 5.6% seen once. The CDR3 runs to 15 residues. Trimming pared 1 base from V and 4 bases from J, leaving 10 bases between. Germline V lookup: CDR1 MGHDK, CDR2 SYGVNS. V usage is TRBV25-1 and J usage is TRBJ2-2, with D possibly matching TRBD1 (5 bases). This TCR was sampled from an adult who was a healthcare worker with PCR-confirmed SARS-CoV-2 infection or an uninfected control (not recorded which). Sequencing input: whole blood. CDR3 sequence reads: CASSELGAGTGELFF. In nucleotides, the CDR3 is TGTGCCAGCAGTGAATTAGGGGCCGGCACCGGGGAGCTGTTTTTT.